This T cell receptor (beta chain) came from a study of PD-L1 blockade in urothelial cancer. Across the study: The patients had undergone anywhere from 0 to 3 prior chemotherapy regimens.

This CDR3 comprises 14 residues. The V segment lost 5 bases and the J segment 3 bases; nucleotides outside the gene matches: 3. CDR1 is SGHRS, CDR2 YFSETQ, per germline. Profiling relied on immunoSEQ multiplex PCR, and the TCRdb table lists in-frame clones only, not all of them. Of roughly 56,000 clones in the sample, around 79% were seen once. This sequence was found in a man in his 70s with urothelial cancer. The material was PBMCs, obtained around atezolizumab (anti-PD-L1) treatment. The chain links TRBV5-1 to TRBJ2-3; 10 bases align to TRBD2. The CDR3 DNA is TGCGCCAGCAGAGAGGGACTAGCGACAGATACGCAGTATTTT. It yields the protein CASREGLATDTQYF.